Below, 30 T cell receptor beta chains from the same sample are listed, as sequenced in a study of shared clonotypes between healthy human individuals. Repertoires were generated with immunoSEQ multiplex PCR, while TCRdb's copy carries only in-frame clones and drops some. Here the sample spans 2,500,000 or so clones, under 95% being singletons. The source material was naive CD4+ T cells from PBMCs. Stated subset: CD45RA+ positively selected. These receptors all stem from a man aged 18 to 30 in good health. Some clones in this sample may be carry-over from other donors' samples.

The rearrangement links TRBV7-2 to TRBJ1-5; the match to TRBD1 covers 8 bases. Trimming took 3 bases from V and 6 from J; bases not matched to a gene: 7. The CDR3 covers 15 residues. The germline CDR1 and CDR2 sequences are SGHTA and FQGNSA. In DNA form, the CDR3 reads TGTGCCAGCAGCTTTAGGACAGGGTTAGGTCAGCCCCAGCATTTT. This translates into CASSFRTGLGQPQHF. The variable domain in full, completed from reference TRBV7-2 and TRBJ1-5, reads GAGVSQSPSNKVTEKGKDVELRCDPISGHTALYWYRQSLGQGLEFLIYFQGNSAPDKSGLPSDRFSAERTGGSVSTLTIQRTQQEDSAVYLCASSFRTGLGQPQHFGDGTRLSIL.

The chain joins TRBV27 to TRBJ2-1, with 10 bases matching TRBD2. Germline CDR1 reads MNHEY; CDR2 reads SMNVEV (reference sequence). With 7 bases clipped from V and 5 bases from J, the junction kept 8 bases outside the gene matches. This CDR3 has 15 amino acids. For the CDR3, the DNA is TGTGCCAGCACCCCCGGGACTAGCGTAGACAATGAGCAGTTCTTC. Amino acids: CASTPGTSVDNEQFF.

This chain joins TRBV19 and TRBJ1-5; 12 nucleotides agree with TRBD1. The J segment lost 0 bases and the V segment lost 10 bases, leaving 10 bases of the junction unmatched. CDR1 is LNHDA, CDR2 SQIVND, per germline (reference sequence). This CDR3 has 17 amino acids. DNA of the CDR3: TGTGCCACTACCTCCGGGACAGGGGGCGATAGCAATCAGCCCCAGCATTTT. Protein sequence: CATTSGTGGDSNQPQHF. Using reference TRBV19 and TRBJ1-5 for the parts outside the CDR3, the full variable domain is DGGITQSPKYLFRKEGQNVTLSCEQNLNHDAMYWYRQDPGQGLRLIYYSQIVNDFQKGDIAEGYSVSREKKESFPLTVTSAQKNPTAFYLCATTSGTGGDSNQPQHFGDGTRLSIL.

The chain has TRBV28 and TRBJ1-5; D may be TRBD1 (5 bases). The CDR3 is made up of 13 amino acids. The germline V and J ends were trimmed by 7 bases and 2 bases, with 9 bases remaining between them. Looked up from germline, CDR1 is MDHEN and CDR2 is SYDVKM. The CDR3 region is CASTWGGNQPQHF. CDR3 nucleotides: TGTGCCAGCACCTGGGGGGGCAATCAGCCCCAGCATTTT.

This chain uses TRBV11-2 with TRBJ1-2; possible D gene TRBD1, 5 bases. This CDR3 spans 14 amino acids. V dropped 5 bases and J dropped 4 bases, with 14 bases sitting between them. The germline gives CDR1 SGHAT, CDR2 FQNNGV. The DNA for the CDR3 is TGTGCCAGCAGCCCCAGGGTACAGACCTATGGCTACACCTTC. Translating gives CASSPRVQTYGYTF.

The chain uses TRBV6-5 and TRBJ1-4; no reliable D call. This CDR3 contains 13 residues. Per the germline V gene, CDR1 is MNHEY and CDR2 is SVGAGI. V lost 3 bases and J lost 8, with 10 bases in between. The DNA for the CDR3 is TGTGCCAGCAGTTATAGGGCGCTCGAAAAACTGTTTTTT. As protein: CASSYRALEKLFF.

This chain uses TRBV19 with TRBJ1-1; tentative D call: TRBD1 (5 bases). Germline lookup yields CDR1 LNHDA and CDR2 SQIVND (reference sequence). V was pared by 7 bases and J by 0 bases, with 12 bases between. The CDR3 sequence is 14 residues long. DNA of the CDR3: TGTGCCAGTACCAGCTGGGGCATGAACACTGAAGCTTTCTTT. Amino acid sequence: CASTSWGMNTEAFF.

Only one count was recorded for this clone. The chain couples TRBV5-1 to TRBJ2-5, with D possibly matching TRBD1 (6 bases). Trimming cost V 5 bases and J 2 bases, with 10 bases left between them. Germline loops: CDR1 SGHRS, CDR2 YFSETQ. The CDR3 runs 13 residues. CDR3 residues: CASSKTGQETQYF. The CDR3 DNA reads TGCGCCAGCAGTAAGACAGGACAAGAGACCCAGTACTTC.

The rearrangement links TRBV9 to TRBJ2-1, with TRBD2 matching 14 bases. This CDR3 has 17 amino acids. Germline-derived CDR1 and CDR2 are SGDLS and YYNGEE. The J segment lost 10 bases and the V segment lost 1 base, leaving 10 bases of the junction unmatched. The CDR3 spells CASSVRPGLAGEGEQFF. The CDR3 DNA follows: TGTGCCAGCAGCGTACGACCGGGACTAGCGGGAGAGGGCGAGCAGTTCTTC.

V gene TRBV6-5 combines with J gene TRBJ2-1; 8 bases agree with TRBD2. The V and J ends lost 1 base and 8 bases, in that order; junction bases with no gene match: 7. The CDR3 length is 15 residues. Germline-derived CDR1 and CDR2 are MNHEY and SVGAGI. CDR3 coding DNA: TGTGCCAGCAGTTACTTACTAGCGGAGGGGCATGAGCAGTTCTTC. Translation: CASSYLLAEGHEQFF.

The CDR3: CASTDPGGTDTQYF. CDR3 coding DNA: TGCGCCAGCACCGACCCGGGGGGCACAGATACGCAGTATTTT. This chain joins TRBV5-1 and TRBJ2-3; D possibly corresponds to TRBD2 (6 bases). Trimming cost V 6 bases and J 1 base, with 12 bases left between them. CDR3 length equals 14 residues. Germline CDR1 is SGHRS and CDR2 is YFSETQ.

This chain links TRBV19 with TRBJ1-3; TRBD1 might be the D (5 bases). This CDR3 is built from 13 residues. In germline, CDR1 is LNHDA, CDR2 SQIVND (reference sequence). Trimming stripped 7 bases from V and 4 bases from J, with 11 bases between. The CDR3 sequence: CASTRTTGNTIYF. CDR3 nucleotides: TGTGCCAGTACCAGGACAACCGGAAACACCATATATTTT.

This chain connects TRBV28 to TRBJ2-5; 10 bases align to TRBD2. The junction had 7 bases not matched to a gene; V was cut back by 11 bases and J by 10 bases. This CDR3 has 11 amino acids. Germline V CDR1 and CDR2: MDHEN, SYDVKM. Here the CDR3 DNA reads TGTGCCGTGAGCGGGAGGGCGGGCCAGTACTTC. It yields the protein CAVSGRAGQYF.

J is TRBJ2-7 and V is TRBV28; TRBD1 agrees at 7 bases. CDR1 and CDR2 (germline): MDHEN, SYDVKM. CDR3 length equals 13 residues. V lost 7 bases and J lost 3; bases outside the gene matches: 6. The CDR3 nucleotides read TGTGCCAGCAAAAGACAGGGACGCTACGAGCAGTACTTC. It encodes CASKRQGRYEQYF.

In this sample, this clone turned up once. V and J are TRBV29-1 and TRBJ1-2; 7 nucleotides align to TRBD1. V was pared by 2 bases and J by 8 bases, with 5 bases of the junction left unmatched. This CDR3 region has 12 residues. In germline, CDR1 is SQVTM, CDR2 ANQGSEA. CDR3 coding DNA: TGCAGCGTTGAAAGTACAGGGGAAGGCTACACCTTC. Translation: CSVESTGEGYTF.

In the case of this clone: This same CDR3 is encoded by further DNA sequences in the sample. The DNA for the CDR3 is TGCAGCGTGGGGCGTGAGCAGTTCTTC. Protein sequence: CSVGREQFF. The chain uses TRBV29-1 and TRBJ2-1; D might be TRBD1 (5 bases). The length of the CDR3 is 9 residues. Germline values: CDR1 SQVTM, CDR2 ANQGSEA. V lost 6 bases and J 9 bases, leaving 6 bases between the germline ends.

V and J are TRBV28 and TRBJ2-3; a weak D match, TRBD2 (7 bases). CDR1 is MDHEN and CDR2 is SYDVKM in the germline V gene. The CDR3 has 15 amino acids. Deletions cut 2 bases from V and 3 bases from J, with 12 bases between. This CDR3 is CASSLMGGLTDTQYF. The CDR3 nucleotides read TGTGCCAGCAGTTTAATGGGGGGGCTGACAGATACGCAGTATTTT.

The V gene is TRBV5-1, the J gene TRBJ2-1; D remains unclear. Germline CDR1 and CDR2: SGHRS and YFSETQ. The ends were cut back, 4 bases at V and 0 bases at J, with 11 bases in the middle. CDR3 length: 15 residues. The CDR3 region has the DNA TGCGCCAGCAGCCCCTTCCCGACCTCCTACAATGAGCAGTTCTTC. This gives the protein CASSPFPTSYNEQFF.

In its sample, this clone was seen once. J is TRBJ1-2 and V is TRBV18; maybe TRBD1 (6 bases). Germline V gives CDR1 KGHSH, CDR2 LQKENI. V was clipped by 0 bases and J by 3 bases, with 11 bases between them. This CDR3 region has 15 residues. The CDR3 nucleotides read TGTGCCAGCTCACCACCAGCGGGGGCGGACTATGGCTACACCTTC. Amino acids: CASSPPAGADYGYTF.

The V and J genes are TRBV28 and TRBJ2-3; perhaps TRBD2 as D (6 bases). The CDR3 is made up of 14 amino acids. V lost 8 bases and J 0 bases, leaving 12 bases between the germline ends. Germline lookup yields CDR1 MDHEN and CDR2 SYDVKM. CDR3 sequence: CASSHGGSTDTQYF. Written as DNA, the CDR3 is TGTGCCAGCTCCCACGGGGGTAGCACAGATACGCAGTATTTT.

The chain employs TRBV11-2 and TRBJ2-5, with 7 bases matching TRBD1. The CDR3 contains 11 residues. The V and J ends lost 6 bases and 10 bases, in that order; junction bases with no gene match: 5. In germline, CDR1 is SGHAT, CDR2 FQNNGV. CDR3 amino acids: CASRSGQDQYF. The CDR3 DNA follows: TGTGCCAGCAGATCAGGACAGGACCAGTACTTC.

J is TRBJ1-1 and V is TRBV18; possibly TRBD1 for D (6 bases). CDR1 and CDR2 from the germline V gene are KGHSH and LQKENI. V lost 3 bases and J 11 bases, leaving 13 bases between the germline ends. The CDR3 has 12 amino acids. CDR3 sequence reads: CASSPSGVVAFF. CDR3 nucleotide sequence: TGTGCCAGCTCACCCTCAGGGGTGGTCGCTTTCTTT.

This rearrangement joins TRBV29-1 to TRBJ2-2; TRBD1 matches 11 bases. With 6 bases clipped from V and 7 bases from J, the junction kept 10 bases outside the gene matches. The CDR3 sequence is 15 residues long. The germline gives CDR1 SQVTM, CDR2 ANQGSEA. The CDR3 spells CSVSRTGGTFGELFF. The CDR3 DNA reads as TGCAGCGTCTCCAGGACAGGGGGCACGTTCGGGGAGCTGTTTTTT.

V usage is TRBV15 and J usage is TRBJ1-5; D remains unclear. Germline CDR1 reads LNHNV; CDR2 reads YYDKDF (reference sequence). The length of the CDR3 is 16 residues. Trimming pared 2 bases from V and 4 bases from J, leaving 15 bases between. CDR3 coding DNA: TGTGCCACCAGCAGACAGTTGCGGGCTACAAATCAGCCCCAGCATTTT. Its protein is CATSRQLRATNQPQHF.

This chain joins TRBV9 and TRBJ2-2, with 7 bases aligning to TRBD2. Germline V CDR1 and CDR2: SGDLS, YYNGEE. J was trimmed by 3 bases and V by 4 bases; bases with no gene match: 9. The CDR3 spans 16 residues. CDR3 nucleotides: TGTGCCAGCAGCCCCACTAGCGATTGGGACACCGGGGAGCTGTTTTTT. Protein sequence: CASSPTSDWDTGELFF.

The chain carries TRBV10-3 and TRBJ1-2; D not certain. Trimming cost V 3 bases and J 2 bases, with 10 bases left between them. The CDR3 length is 14 residues. Per the germline V gene, CDR1 is ENHRY and CDR2 is SYGVKD. This chain's CDR3 is CAISDRIKNYGYTF. CDR3 DNA sequence: TGTGCCATCAGTGACCGAATCAAAAACTATGGCTACACCTTC.

This clone was seen only once. The rearrangement links TRBV7-3 to TRBJ2-1; TRBD2 agrees at 11 bases. Losses at the gene ends were 5 bases for V and 14 bases for J; bases not matched to a gene: 8. The CDR3 runs 13 residues. In germline, CDR1 is SGHTA, CDR2 FQGTGA. Here the CDR3 reads CASSQLAGERKFF. The CDR3 region has the DNA TGTGCCAGCAGCCAACTAGCGGGAGAGCGGAAGTTCTTC.

The chain is built from TRBV19 and TRBJ2-7, with 9 bases lining up with TRBD2. The CDR3 is 14 amino acids. The germline V gene has CDR1 LNHDA and CDR2 SQIVND (reference sequence). Trimming took 3 bases from V and 3 from J; bases not matched to a gene: 3. In DNA, the CDR3 is TGTGCCAGTAGTATGGCGGGAGGGTTCTACGAGCAGTACTTC. It yields the protein CASSMAGGFYEQYF.

The J gene is TRBJ2-4, the V gene TRBV5-1, with a possible D match to TRBD1 (6 bases). The CDR3 has 17 residues. Trimming took 4 bases from V and 0 from J, leaving 17 bases between them. Germline values: CDR1 SGHRS, CDR2 YFSETQ. The CDR3 spells CASSPLYRELAKNIQYF. The CDR3 DNA follows: TGCGCCAGCAGCCCACTCTACAGGGAATTAGCCAAAAACATTCAGTACTTC. The variable domain in full, completed from reference TRBV5-1 and TRBJ2-4, reads KAGVTQTPRYLIKTRGQQVTLSCSPISGHRSVSWYQQTPGQGLQFLFEYFSETQRNKGNFPGRFSGRQFSNSRSEMNVSTLELGDSALYLCASSPLYRELAKNIQYFGAGTRLSVL.

The V and J genes are TRBV10-3 and TRBJ2-7, with D perhaps matching TRBD2 (5 bases). The V and J ends lost 3 bases and 5 bases respectively, with 11 bases between them. There are 13 residues in the CDR3. Germline CDR1 and CDR2: ENHRY and SYGVKD. CDR3 sequence reads: CAISDGSVDEQYF. In DNA form, the CDR3 reads TGTGCCATCAGTGACGGTAGCGTCGACGAGCAGTACTTC.